This entry features one T cell receptor beta chain sequence. Its specificity is unknown. The record originates from a study of T cell responses to AZD1222 COVID-19 vaccine. This CDR3 is 14 amino acids long. Trimming took 6 bases from V and 7 from J, leaving 16 bases between them. CDR1 and CDR2 (germline): MNHNY, SVGAGI (reference sequence). Whole-study findings and limits: Two AZD1222 administrations were followed by greater Spike-specific TCR breadth and depth.

Clones were read by immunoSEQ multiplex PCR, and TCRdb kept only the in-frame ones, dropping some. This sample has approximately 140,000 clones, with more than 80% found just once. The rearrangement links TRBV6-6 to TRBJ1-5; D not resolved. The receptor was isolated from an adult who received the MenACWY meningococcal vaccine as a control. This sample comprised peripheral blood, obtained 28 days after the second dose of the MenACWY control vaccine. Written as DNA, the CDR3 is TGTGCCAGCAGCCTCCGGCCAGGTCTACAGCCCCAGCATTTT. It yields the protein CASSLRPGLQPQHF.